This TCR beta chain was identified in a study of cytomegalovirus exposure and HLA in healthy donors. Across the whole study: Of a few hundred genotyped donors, around 84% clustered with self-reported Caucasian donors. Overall study findings and caveats: CMV antigen specificity was confirmed in vitro for a few CMV-associated chains. Owing to their indistinguishability, certain V segments, notably TRBV6-2 and TRBV6-3, were excluded.

Germline trimming cut 0 bases from V and 8 bases from J; bases unmatched to any gene: 4. Germline assignment: CDR1 MNHNY and CDR2 SVGAGI (reference sequence). The CDR3 loop spans 15 amino acids. There are a few counts of this clone. As yet, its antigen is unknown. Primers included in the PCR were 60 Vbeta and 13 Jbeta primers. Per the study methods: In a later analysis, the count reached approximately 80 million unique TCR beta chains, with 8.5 million to 14 million shared. Generated by immunoSEQ multiplex PCR, the TCRdb table keeps only in-frame clones and is missing some. Clone size and the V and J calls come from that table; the DNA yielded D and trimming. The top ten hold roughly 12% of the sample, which has over 60,000 clones, 75% seen once.

This TCR derives from a man aged 70-80 years in good health and CMV-seronegative. The specimen sequenced was PBMCs. This sequence joins TRBV6-6 and TRBJ1-6, with 7 nucleotides matching TRBD1. CDR3 DNA: TGTGCCAGCAGTTACTCCGACAGGGTGTATTCACCCCTCCACTTT. As protein: CASSYSDRVYSPLHF.